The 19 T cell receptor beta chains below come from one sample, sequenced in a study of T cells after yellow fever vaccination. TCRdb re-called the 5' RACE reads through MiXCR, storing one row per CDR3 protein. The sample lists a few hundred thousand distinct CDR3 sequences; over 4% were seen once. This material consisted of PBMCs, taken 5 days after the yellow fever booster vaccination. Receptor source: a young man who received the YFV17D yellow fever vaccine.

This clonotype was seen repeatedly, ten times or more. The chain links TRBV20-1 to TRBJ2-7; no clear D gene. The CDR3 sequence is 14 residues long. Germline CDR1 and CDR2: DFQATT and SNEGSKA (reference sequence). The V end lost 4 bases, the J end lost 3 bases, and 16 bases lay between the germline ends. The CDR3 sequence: CSAIKPSIYYEQYV. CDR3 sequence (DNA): TGCAGTGCTATAAAGCCCTCCATATACTACGAGCAGTACGTC.

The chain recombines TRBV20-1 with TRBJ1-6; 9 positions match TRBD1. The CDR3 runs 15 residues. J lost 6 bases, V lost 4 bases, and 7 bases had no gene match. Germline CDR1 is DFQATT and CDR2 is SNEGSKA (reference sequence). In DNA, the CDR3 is TGCAGTGCTACAAAACAGGGGGCACGTAATTCACCCCTCCACTTT. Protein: CSATKQGARNSPLHF.

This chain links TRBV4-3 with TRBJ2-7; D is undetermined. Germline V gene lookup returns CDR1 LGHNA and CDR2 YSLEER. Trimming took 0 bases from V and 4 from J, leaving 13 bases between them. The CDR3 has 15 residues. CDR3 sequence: CASSQDYAGRYEQYF. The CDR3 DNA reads TGCGCCAGCAGCCAAGATTATGCAGGACGGTACGAGCAGTACTTC.

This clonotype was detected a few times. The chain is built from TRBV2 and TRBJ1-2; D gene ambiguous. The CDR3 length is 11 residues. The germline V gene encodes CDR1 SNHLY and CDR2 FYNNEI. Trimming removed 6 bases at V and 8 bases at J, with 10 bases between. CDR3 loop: CASSREGGYTF. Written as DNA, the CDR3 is TGTGCCAGCAGCCGGGAGGGAGGCTACACCTTC.

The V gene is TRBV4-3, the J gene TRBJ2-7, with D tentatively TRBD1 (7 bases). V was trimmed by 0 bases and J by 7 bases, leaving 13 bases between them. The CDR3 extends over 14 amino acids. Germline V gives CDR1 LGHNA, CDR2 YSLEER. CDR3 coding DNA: TGCGCCAGCAGCCAAGATCAGGGGGGCAGGGAGCAGTACTTC. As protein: CASSQDQGGREQYF.

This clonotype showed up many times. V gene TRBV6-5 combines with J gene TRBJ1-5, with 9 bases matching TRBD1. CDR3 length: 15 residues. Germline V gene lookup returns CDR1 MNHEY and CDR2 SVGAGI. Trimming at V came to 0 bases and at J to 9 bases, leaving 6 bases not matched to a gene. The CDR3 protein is CASSYSPGQGWPQHF. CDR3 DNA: TGTGCCAGCAGTTACTCGCCGGGACAGGGTTGGCCCCAGCATTTT.

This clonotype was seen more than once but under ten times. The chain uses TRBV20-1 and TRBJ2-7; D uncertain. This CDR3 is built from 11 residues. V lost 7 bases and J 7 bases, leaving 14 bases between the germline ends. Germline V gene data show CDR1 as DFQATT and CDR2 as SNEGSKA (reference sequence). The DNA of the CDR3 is TGCAGTGGTGGCCTGGGGTGGGAGCAGTACGTC. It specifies CSGGLGWEQYV.

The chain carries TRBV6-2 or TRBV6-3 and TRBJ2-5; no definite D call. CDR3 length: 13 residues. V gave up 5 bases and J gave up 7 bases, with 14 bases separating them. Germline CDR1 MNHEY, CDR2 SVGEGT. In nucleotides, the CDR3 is TGTGCCAGCAGTGGCCGCCCCAAGACGACCCAGTACTTC. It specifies CASSGRPKTTQYF.

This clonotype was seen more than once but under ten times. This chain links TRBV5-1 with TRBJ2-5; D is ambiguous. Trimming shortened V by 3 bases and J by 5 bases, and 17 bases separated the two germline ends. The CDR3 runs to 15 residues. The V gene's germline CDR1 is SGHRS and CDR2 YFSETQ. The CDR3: CASSSGVAVGETQYF. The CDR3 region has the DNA TGCGCCAGCAGCTCAGGAGTAGCTGTCGGGGAGACCCAGTACTTC.

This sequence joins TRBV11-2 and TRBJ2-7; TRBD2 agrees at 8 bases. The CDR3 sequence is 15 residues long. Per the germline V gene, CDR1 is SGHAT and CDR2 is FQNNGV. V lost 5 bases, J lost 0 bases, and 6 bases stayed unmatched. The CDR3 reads CASSRRGGASYEQYF. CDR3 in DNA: TGTGCCAGCAGCCGTCGGGGGGGCGCCTCCTACGAGCAGTACTTC.

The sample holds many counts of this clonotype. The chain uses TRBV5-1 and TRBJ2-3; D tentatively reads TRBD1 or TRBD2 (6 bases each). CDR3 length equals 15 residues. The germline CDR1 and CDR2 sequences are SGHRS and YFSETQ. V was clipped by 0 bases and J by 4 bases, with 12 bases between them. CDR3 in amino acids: CASSLGTGRSDTQYF. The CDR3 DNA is TGCGCCAGCAGCTTGGGTACAGGGAGGTCAGATACGCAGTATTTT.

DNA for the CDR3: TGTGCCAGCAGCTTTCGAGGGAAATACGAGCAGTACGTC. Protein: CASSFRGKYEQYV. The chain uses TRBV5-4 and TRBJ2-7, with D perhaps matching TRBD2 (5 bases). The ends were cut back, 2 bases at V and 4 bases at J, with 10 bases in the middle. The CDR3 sequence is 13 residues long. Germline V gene lookup returns CDR1 SGHNT and CDR2 YYREEE (reference sequence).

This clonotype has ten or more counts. Here the CDR3 reads CASSGRWGADEQFF. As DNA, the CDR3 is TGTGCCAGCAGTGGACGCTGGGGGGCCGATGAGCAGTTCTTC. The chain joins TRBV6-4 to TRBJ2-1; D tentatively reads TRBD1 or TRBD2 (6 bases each). Germline CDR1 is MRHNA and CDR2 is SNTAGT. V dropped 4 bases and J dropped 8 bases, with 15 bases sitting between them. The CDR3 length is 14 residues.

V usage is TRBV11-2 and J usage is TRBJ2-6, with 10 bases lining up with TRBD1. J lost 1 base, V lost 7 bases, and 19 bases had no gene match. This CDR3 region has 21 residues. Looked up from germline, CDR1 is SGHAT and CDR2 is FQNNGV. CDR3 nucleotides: TGTGCCAGCATCACTCCTACTATGACAGGGGGCGCTAGGTCTGGGGCCAACGTCCTGACTTTC. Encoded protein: CASITPTMTGGARSGANVLTF.

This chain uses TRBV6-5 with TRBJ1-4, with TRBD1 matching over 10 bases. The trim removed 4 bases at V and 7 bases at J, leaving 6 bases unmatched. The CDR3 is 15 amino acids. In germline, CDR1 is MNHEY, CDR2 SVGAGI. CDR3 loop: CASSSTTGGGEKLFF. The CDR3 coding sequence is TGTGCCAGCAGTTCTACGACAGGGGGCGGTGAAAAACTGTTTTTT.

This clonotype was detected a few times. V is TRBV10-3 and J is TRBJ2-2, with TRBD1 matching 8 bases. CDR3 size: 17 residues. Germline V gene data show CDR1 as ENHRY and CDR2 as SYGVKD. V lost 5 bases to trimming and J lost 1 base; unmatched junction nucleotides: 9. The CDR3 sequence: CAISPLGDRMNTGELFF. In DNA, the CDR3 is TGTGCCATCAGTCCCTTAGGGGACAGGATGAACACCGGGGAGCTGTTTTTT.

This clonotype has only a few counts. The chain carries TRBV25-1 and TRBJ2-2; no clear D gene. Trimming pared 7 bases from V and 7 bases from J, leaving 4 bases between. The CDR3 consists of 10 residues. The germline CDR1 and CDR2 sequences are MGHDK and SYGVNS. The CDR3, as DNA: TGTGCCAGCACGGGCGGGGAGCTGTTTTTT. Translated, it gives CASTGGELFF.

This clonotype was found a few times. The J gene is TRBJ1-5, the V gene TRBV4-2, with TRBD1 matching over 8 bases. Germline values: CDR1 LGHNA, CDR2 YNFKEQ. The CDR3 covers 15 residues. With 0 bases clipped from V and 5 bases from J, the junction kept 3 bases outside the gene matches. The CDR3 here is CASSQDQDRDQPQHF. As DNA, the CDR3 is TGTGCCAGCAGCCAAGATCAGGACAGGGATCAGCCCCAGCATTTT.

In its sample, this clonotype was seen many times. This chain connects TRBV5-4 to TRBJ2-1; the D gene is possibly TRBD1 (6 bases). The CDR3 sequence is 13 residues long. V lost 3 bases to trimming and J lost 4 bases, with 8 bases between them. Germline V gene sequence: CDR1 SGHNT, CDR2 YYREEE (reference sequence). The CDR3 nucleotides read TGTGCCAGCAGCTCCGGACAGTACAATGAGCAGTTCTTC. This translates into CASSSGQYNEQFF.